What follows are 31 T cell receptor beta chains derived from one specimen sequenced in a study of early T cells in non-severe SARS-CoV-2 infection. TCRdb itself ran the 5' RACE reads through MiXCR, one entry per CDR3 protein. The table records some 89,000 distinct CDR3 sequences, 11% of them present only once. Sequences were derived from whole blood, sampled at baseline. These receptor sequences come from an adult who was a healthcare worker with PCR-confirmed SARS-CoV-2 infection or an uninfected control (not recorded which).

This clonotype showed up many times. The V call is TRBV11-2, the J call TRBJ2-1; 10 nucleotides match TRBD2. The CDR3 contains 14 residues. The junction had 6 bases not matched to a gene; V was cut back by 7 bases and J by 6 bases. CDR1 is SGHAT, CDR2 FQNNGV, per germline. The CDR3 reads CASTPSGRSNEQFF. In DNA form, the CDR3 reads TGTGCCAGCACCCCTAGCGGGAGAAGCAATGAGCAGTTCTTC.

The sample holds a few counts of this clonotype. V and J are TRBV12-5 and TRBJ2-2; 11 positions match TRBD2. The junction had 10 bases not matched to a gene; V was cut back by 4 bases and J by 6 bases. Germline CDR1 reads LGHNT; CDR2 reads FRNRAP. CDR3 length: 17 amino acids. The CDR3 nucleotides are TGTGCTAGTGGTTATAAACCGGGACTAGCGGCGTCCGGGGAGCTGTTTTTT. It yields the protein CASGYKPGLAASGELFF.

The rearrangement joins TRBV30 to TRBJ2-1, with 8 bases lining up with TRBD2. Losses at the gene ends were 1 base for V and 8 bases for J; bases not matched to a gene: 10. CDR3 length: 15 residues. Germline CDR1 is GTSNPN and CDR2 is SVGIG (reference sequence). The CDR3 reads CAWSGGTRASYEQFF. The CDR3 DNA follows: TGTGCCTGGAGTGGGGGGACTAGGGCATCGTATGAGCAGTTCTTC. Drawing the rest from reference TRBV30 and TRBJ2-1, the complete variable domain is SQTIHQWPATLVQPVGSPLSLECTVEGTSNPNLYWYRQAAGRGLQLLFYSVGIGQISSEVPQNLSASRPQDRQFILSSKKLLLSDSGFYLCAWSGGTRASYEQFFGPGTRLTVL.

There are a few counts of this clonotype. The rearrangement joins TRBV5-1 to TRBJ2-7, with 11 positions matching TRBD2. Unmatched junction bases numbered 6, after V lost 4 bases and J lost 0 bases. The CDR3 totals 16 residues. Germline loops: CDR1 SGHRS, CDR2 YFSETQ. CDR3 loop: CASSPASGGYSYEQYF. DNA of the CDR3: TGCGCCAGCAGCCCCGCTAGCGGGGGGTACTCCTACGAGCAGTACTTC. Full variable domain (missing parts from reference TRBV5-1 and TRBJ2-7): KAGVTQTPRYLIKTRGQQVTLSCSPISGHRSVSWYQQTPGQGLQFLFEYFSETQRNKGNFPGRFSGRQFSNSRSEMNVSTLELGDSALYLCASSPASGGYSYEQYFGPGTRLTVT.

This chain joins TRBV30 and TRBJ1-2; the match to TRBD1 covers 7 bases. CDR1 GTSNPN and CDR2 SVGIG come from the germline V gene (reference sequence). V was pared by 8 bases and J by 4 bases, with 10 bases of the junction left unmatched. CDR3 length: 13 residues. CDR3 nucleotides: TGTGCCGCCTCCCCCGGGACAGTCTATGGCTACACCTTC. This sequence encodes CAASPGTVYGYTF.

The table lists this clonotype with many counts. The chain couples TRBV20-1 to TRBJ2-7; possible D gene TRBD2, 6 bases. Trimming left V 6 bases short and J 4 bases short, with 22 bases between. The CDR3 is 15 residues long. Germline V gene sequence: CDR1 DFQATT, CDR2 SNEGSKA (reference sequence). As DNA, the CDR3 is TGCAGTGCCAACCCCGCTAGCGCGGAACGATACGAGCAGTACTTC. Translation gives CSANPASAERYEQYF.

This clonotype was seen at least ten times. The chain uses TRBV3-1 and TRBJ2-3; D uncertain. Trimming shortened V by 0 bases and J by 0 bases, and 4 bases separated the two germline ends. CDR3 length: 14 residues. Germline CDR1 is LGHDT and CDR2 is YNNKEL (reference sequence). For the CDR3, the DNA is TGTGCCAGCAGCCAAGAAACTAGCACAGATACGCAGTATTTT. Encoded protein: CASSQETSTDTQYF.

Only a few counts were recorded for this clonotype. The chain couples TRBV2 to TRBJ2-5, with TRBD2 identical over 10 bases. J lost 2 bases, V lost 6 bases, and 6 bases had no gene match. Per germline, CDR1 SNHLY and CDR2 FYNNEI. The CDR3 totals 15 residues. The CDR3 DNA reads TGTGCCAGCAGCGGCCTAGCGGGGGCTCAAGAGACCCAGTACTTC. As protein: CASSGLAGAQETQYF.

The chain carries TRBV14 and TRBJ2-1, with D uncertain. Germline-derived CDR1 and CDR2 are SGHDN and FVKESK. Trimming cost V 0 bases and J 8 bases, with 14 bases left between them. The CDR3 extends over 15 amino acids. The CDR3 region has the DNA TGTGCCAGCAGCCAAGATGGAGTCCGCGCGGATGAGCAGTTCTTC. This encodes CASSQDGVRADEQFF.

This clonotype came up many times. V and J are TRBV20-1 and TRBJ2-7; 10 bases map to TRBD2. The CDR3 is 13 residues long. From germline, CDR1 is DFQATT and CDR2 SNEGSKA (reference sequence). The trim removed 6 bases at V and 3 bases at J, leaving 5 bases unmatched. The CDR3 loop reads CSATRLAGYEQYF. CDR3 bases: TGCAGTGCCACCAGACTAGCGGGCTACGAGCAGTACTTC.

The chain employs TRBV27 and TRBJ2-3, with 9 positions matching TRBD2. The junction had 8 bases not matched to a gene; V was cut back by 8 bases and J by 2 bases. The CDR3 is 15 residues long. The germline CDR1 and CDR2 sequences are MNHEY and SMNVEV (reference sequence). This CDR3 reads CASFRTSANTDTQYF. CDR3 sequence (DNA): TGTGCCAGCTTCCGGACTAGCGCGAACACAGATACGCAGTATTTT.

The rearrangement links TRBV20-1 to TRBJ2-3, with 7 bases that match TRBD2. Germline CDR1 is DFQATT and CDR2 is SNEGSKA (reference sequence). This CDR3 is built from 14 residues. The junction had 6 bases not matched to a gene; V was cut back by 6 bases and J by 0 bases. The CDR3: CSAPAGSSTDTQYF. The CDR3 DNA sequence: TGCAGTGCCCCAGCGGGGTCTAGCACAGATACGCAGTATTTT.

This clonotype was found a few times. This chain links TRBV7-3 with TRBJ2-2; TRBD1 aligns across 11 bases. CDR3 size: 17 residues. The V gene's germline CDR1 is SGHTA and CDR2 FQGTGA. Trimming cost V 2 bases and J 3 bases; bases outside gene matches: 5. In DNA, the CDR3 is TGTGCCAGCAGCTTATTAGGACAGGGGGCTCACACCGGGGAGCTGTTTTTT. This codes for CASSLLGQGAHTGELFF.

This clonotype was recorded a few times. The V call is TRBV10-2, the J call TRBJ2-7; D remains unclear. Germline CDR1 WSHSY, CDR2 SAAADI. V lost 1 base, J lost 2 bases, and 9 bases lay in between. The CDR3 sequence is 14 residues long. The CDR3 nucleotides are TGCGCCAGCAGTGAGTTTCGAAGACCCTACGAGCAGTACTTC. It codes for CASSEFRRPYEQYF.

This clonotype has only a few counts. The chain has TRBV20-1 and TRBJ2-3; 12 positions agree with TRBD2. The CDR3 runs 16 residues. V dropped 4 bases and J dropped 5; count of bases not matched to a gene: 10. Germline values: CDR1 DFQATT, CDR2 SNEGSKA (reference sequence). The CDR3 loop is CSATMTSGGRGDTQYF. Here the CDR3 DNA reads TGCAGTGCTACAATGACTAGCGGGGGCCGTGGAGATACGCAGTATTTT.

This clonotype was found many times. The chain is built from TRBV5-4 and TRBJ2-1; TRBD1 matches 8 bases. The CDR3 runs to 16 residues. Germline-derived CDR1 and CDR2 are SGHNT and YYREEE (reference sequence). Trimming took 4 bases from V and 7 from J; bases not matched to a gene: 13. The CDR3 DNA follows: TGTGCCAGCAGCCCGGGTCGCAGGACAGGGCGGAATGAGCAGTTCTTC. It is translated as CASSPGRRTGRNEQFF.

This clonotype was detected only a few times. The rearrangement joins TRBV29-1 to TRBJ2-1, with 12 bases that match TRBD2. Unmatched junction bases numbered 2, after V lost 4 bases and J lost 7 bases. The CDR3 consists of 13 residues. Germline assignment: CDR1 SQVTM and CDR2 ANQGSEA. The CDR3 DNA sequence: TGCAGCGTTGCTAGCGGGAGGGGTAATGAGCAGTTCTTC. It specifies CSVASGRGNEQFF.

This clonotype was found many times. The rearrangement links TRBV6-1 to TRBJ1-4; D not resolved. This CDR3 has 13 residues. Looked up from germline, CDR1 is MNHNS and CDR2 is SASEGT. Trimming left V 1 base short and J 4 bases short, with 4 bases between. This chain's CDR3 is CASSEGRNEKLFF. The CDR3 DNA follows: TGTGCCAGCAGTGAAGGACGTAATGAAAAACTGTTTTTT.

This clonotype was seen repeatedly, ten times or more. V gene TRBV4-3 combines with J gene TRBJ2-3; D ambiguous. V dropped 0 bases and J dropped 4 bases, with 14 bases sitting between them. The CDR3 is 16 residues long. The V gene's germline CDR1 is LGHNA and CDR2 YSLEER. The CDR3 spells CASSQDVGPWADTQYF. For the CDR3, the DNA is TGCGCCAGCAGCCAAGATGTTGGCCCATGGGCAGATACGCAGTATTTT.

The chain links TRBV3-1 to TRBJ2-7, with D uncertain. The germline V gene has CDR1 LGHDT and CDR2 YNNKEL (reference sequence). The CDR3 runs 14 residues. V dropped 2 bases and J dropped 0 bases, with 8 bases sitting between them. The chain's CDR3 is CASSQMTDSYEQYF. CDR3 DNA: TGTGCCAGCAGCCAAATGACGGACTCCTACGAGCAGTACTTC.

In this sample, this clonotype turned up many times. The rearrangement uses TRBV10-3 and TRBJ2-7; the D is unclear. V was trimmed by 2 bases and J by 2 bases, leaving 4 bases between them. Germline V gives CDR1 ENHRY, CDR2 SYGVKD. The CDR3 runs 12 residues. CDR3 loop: CAISERPYEQYF. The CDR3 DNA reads TGTGCCATCAGTGAGAGGCCCTACGAGCAGTACTTC.

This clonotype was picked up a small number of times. This chain's CDR3 is CASSESRQGDEKLFF. CDR3 bases: TGTGCCAGCAGTGAATCCCGGCAGGGGGATGAAAAACTGTTTTTT. The gene calls are TRBV25-1 and TRBJ1-4, with 7 bases lining up with TRBD1. Germline V gene data show CDR1 as MGHDK and CDR2 as SYGVNS. Trimming at V came to 1 base and at J to 6 bases, leaving 5 bases not matched to a gene. The CDR3 is 15 amino acids. Looking up the rest from reference TRBV25-1 and TRBJ1-4 gives the full variable domain: EADIYQTPRYLVIGTGKKITLECSQTMGHDKMYWYQQDPGMELHLIHYSYGVNSTEKGDLSSESTVSRIRTEHFPLTLESARPSHTSQYLCASSESRQGDEKLFFGSGTQLSVL.

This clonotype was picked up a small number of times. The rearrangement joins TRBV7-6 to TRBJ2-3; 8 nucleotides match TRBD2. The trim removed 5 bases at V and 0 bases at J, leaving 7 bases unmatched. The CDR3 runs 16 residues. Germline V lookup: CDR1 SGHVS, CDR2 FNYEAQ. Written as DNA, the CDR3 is TGTGCCAGCAGCCCGAGGACTAGCCAAAGCACAGATACGCAGTATTTT. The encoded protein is CASSPRTSQSTDTQYF.

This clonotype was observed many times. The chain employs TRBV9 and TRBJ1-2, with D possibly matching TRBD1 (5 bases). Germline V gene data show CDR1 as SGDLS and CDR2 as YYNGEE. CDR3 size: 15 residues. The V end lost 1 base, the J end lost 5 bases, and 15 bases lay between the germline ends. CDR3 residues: CASSVMQGPLYGYTF. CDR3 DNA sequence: TGTGCCAGCAGCGTAATGCAGGGACCCTTATATGGCTACACCTTC.

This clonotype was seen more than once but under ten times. CDR3 residues: CASSFSAGGLDEQFF. The CDR3 region has the DNA TGCGCCAGCAGCTTTTCTGCGGGAGGTTTGGATGAGCAGTTCTTC. The rearrangement joins TRBV5-1 to TRBJ2-1; 8 bases line up with TRBD2. From germline, CDR1 is SGHRS and CDR2 YFSETQ. This CDR3 has 15 amino acids. The V gene end was trimmed by 2 bases and the J gene end by 8 bases; junction bases not matched to a gene: 9.

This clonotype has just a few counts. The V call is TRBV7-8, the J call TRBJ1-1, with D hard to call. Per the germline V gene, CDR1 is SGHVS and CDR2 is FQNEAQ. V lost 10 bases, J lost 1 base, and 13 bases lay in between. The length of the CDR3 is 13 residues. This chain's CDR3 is CATLYRSNTEAFF. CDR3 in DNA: TGTGCCACCCTTTACCGGTCGAACACTGAAGCTTTCTTT.

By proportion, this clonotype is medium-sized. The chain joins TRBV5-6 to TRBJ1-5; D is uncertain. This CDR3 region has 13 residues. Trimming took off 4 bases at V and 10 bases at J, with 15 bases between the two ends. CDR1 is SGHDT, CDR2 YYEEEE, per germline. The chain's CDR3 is CASSPANGIPQHF. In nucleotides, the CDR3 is TGTGCCAGCAGCCCGGCTAATGGGATCCCCCAGCATTTT. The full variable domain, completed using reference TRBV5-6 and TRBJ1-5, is DAGVTQSPTHLIKTRGQQVTLRCSPKSGHDTVSWYQQALGQGPQFIFQYYEEEERQRGNFPDRFSGHQFPNYSSELNVNALLLGDSALYLCASSPANGIPQHFGDGTRLSIL.

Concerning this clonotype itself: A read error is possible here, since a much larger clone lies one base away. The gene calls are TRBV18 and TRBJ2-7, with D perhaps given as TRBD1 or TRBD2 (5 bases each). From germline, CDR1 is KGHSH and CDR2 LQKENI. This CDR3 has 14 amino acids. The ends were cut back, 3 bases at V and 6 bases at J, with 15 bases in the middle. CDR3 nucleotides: TGTGCCAGCTCACCCGGGGACGACCAAGCCGAGCAGTACTTC. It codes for CASSPGDDQAEQYF.

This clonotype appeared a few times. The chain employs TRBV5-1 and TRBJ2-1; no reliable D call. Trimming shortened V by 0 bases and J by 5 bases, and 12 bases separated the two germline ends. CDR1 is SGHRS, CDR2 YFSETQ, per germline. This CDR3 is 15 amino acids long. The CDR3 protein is CASSLGTTQDNEQFF. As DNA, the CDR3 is TGCGCCAGCAGCTTGGGGACGACGCAGGACAATGAGCAGTTCTTC.

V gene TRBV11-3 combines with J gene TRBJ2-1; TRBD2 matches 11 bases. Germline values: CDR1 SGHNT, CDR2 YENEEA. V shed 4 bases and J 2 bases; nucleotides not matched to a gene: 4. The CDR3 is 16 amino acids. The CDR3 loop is CASSSMTSGAYNEQFF. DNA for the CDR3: TGTGCCAGCAGCTCGATGACTAGCGGGGCCTACAATGAGCAGTTCTTC.

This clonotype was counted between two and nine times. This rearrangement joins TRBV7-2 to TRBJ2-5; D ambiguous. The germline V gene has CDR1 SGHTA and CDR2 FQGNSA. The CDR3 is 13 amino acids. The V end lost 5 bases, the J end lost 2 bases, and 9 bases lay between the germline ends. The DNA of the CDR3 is TGTGCCAGCAGCCCAAGGGTACAAGAGACCCAGTACTTC. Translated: CASSPRVQETQYF.